This T cell receptor beta chain was found in a study of blood T cell repertoires in COVID-19. Produced via immunoSEQ multiplex PCR; TCRdb's table is partial and in-frame only. The repertoire holds about 54,000 clones, about nine tenths seen once, with under 9% in the top ten. This CDR3 region has 14 residues. The germline CDR1 and CDR2 sequences are SGHVS and FQNEAQ. With 2 bases clipped from V and 4 bases from J, the junction kept 3 bases outside the gene matches. The genes are TRBV7-8 and TRBJ2-7, with 9 bases that match TRBD1. Specimen: peripheral blood. The sequence derives from a man between 45 and 60 years old with active COVID-19. CDR3: CASSLSDRGYEQYF. The CDR3 DNA sequence: TGTGCCAGCAGCTTATCGGACAGGGGTTACGAGCAGTACTTC.